This TCR beta chain was found in a study of blood T cells in healthy people across ages. The germline V gene has CDR1 KGHDR and CDR2 SFDVKD. CDR3 length: 16 amino acids. V gave up 4 bases and J gave up 0 bases; unmatched junction bases: 3. PCR was performed a second time for about 6 to 12 cycles using a sample-barcoded 5' primer and a J-beta primer mix. One entry per CDR3 protein, called by TCRdb with MiXCR from the 5' RACE reads. The sample contains 600,000 or so distinct CDR3 sequences, 21% of which appear only once. Source material: blood. V usage is TRBV24-1 and J usage is TRBJ2-5, with TRBD2 matching 11 bases. The sequence was obtained from a man aged 65 to 79 in good health. The CDR3 sequence: CATSEGGLADQETQYF. Written as DNA, the CDR3 is TGTGCCACCAGTGAGGGGGGACTAGCGGACCAAGAGACCCAGTACTTC.